This TCR beta chain stems from a study of a mutant IDH1 vaccine in newly diagnosed glioma. Study-wide context: Treated patients comprised 62.5% males and around 40% females, mean age roughly 44 years. Patients were pretreated with radiotherapy, temozolomide, or both, mostly both.

The germline V gene encodes CDR1 LNHDA and CDR2 SQIVND (reference sequence). The CDR3 length is 16 residues. After removal of 0 bases from V and 6 bases from J, the junction contained 9 bases not matched to a gene. Assay: immunoSEQ multiplex PCR; the TCRdb copy retains only in-frame clones and omits some. The sample yields over 80,000 clones, 85% to 90% seen once. Time point described: baseline, week 1 (first vaccination visit). This sample's treatment: pre-vaccination baseline after standard-of-care therapy. Sequencing used PBMCs, obtained from a glioma patient treated with radiotherapy, temozolomide or both. The rearrangement uses TRBV19 and TRBJ2-3; 7 bases match TRBD2. The sequence came from a woman in her forties or fifties with glioma. CDR3 nucleotides: TGTGCCAGTAGTATAGATCTGTCTAGCGGACCTGATACGCAGTATTTT. It is translated as CASSIDLSSGPDTQYF.